This T cell receptor beta chain was obtained from a study of CD8 T cells in Susac syndrome. Study findings and constraints: Only a relatively small number of individuals were included in the TCR sequencing and HLA analysis.

Turning to this clonotype: What it binds is unknown.

This CDR3 is 16 amino acids long. The junction had 6 bases not matched to a gene; V was cut back by 1 base and J by 5 bases. Negative isolation was applied to CD8+ and CD4+ T cells, and FACS enrichment was applied to TEMRA cells. RNA totalling about 0.5 to 1 ug underwent reverse transcription with random hexamers. A multiplex approach, immunoSEQ multiplex PCR, amplified TCR beta CDR3 across 54 Vbeta and 13 Jbeta. Each CDR3 protein is one row after TCRdb ran MiXCR on the immunoSEQ multiplex PCR reads. The sample includes about 140,000 distinct CDR3 sequences, about 95% of them seen just once. The chain links TRBV12-3 or TRBV12-4 to TRBJ2-3; 10 bases match TRBD2. This clonotype was obtained from a human donor with multiple sclerosis. Sequenced: CD4+ T cells from PBMCs. The CDR3 region is CASSLGAGGPRDTQYF. DNA for the CDR3: TGTGCCAGCAGTTTAGGAGCGGGAGGGCCAAGAGATACGCAGTATTTT.